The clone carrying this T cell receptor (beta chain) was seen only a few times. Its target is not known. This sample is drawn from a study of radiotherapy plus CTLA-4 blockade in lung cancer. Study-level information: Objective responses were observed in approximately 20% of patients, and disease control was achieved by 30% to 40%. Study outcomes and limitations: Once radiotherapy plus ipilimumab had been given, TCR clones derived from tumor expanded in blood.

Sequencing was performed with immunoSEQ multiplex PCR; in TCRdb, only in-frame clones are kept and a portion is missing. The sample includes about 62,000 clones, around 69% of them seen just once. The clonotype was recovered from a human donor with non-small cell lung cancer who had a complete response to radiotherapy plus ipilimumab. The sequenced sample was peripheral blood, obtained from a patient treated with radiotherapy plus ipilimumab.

Here the CDR3 DNA reads TGTGCCAGCAGCGCCCCAGACAGGGCCGTCACTACGCAGTATTTT. Translation gives CASSAPDRAVTTQYF. This sequence joins TRBV9 and TRBJ2-3; TRBD1 agrees at 7 bases. With V trimmed by 3 bases and J by 8 bases, 12 bases remained unmatched. The germline CDR1 and CDR2 sequences are SGDLS and YYNGEE. The CDR3 contains 15 residues. Variable domain in full (rest from reference TRBV9 and TRBJ2-3): DSGVTQTPKHLITATGQRVTLRCSPRSGDLSVYWYQQSLDQGLQFLIQYYNGEERAKGNILERFSAQQFPDLHSELNLSSLELGDSALYFCASSAPDRAVTTQYFGPGTRLTVL.